The next 10 T cell receptor beta chains were all read from a single sample in a study of metastatic and nonmetastatic thyroid tumors. TCRdb called clones again from the PCR reads with MiXCR. The repertoire consists of 30,000 or so clones, with about 29% occurring once and the leading ten covering 7.8%. All patients reached thyroid surgery having received no treatment beforehand. Sample: blood. The receptors were sampled from a female donor with papillary thyroid cancer or a benign thyroid nodule (not recorded which). Some clones in this sample may be carry-over from other donors' samples.

The chain recombines TRBV4-3 with TRBJ1-4; weak D call: TRBD1 (6 bases). This CDR3 has 15 residues. Germline V gives CDR1 LGHNA, CDR2 YSLEER. V lost 4 bases, J lost 3 bases, and 12 bases lay in between. The CDR3: CASSRGRSANEKLFF. CDR3 in DNA: TGCGCCAGCAGCCGGGGGCGTTCTGCTAATGAAAAACTGTTTTTT.

This clone appeared a single time. The chain couples TRBV3-1 to TRBJ2-7; perhaps TRBD1 as D (5 bases). The CDR3 has 14 residues. V was pared by 4 bases and J by 4 bases, with 14 bases between. CDR1 and CDR2 (germline): LGHDT, YNNKEL (reference sequence). CDR3 in DNA: TGTGCCAGCAGCCCAAGCAGGGTTGGGTACGAGCAGTACTTC. Its translation is CASSPSRVGYEQYF.

This clone was detected ten times or more. V is TRBV7-9 and J is TRBJ1-6, with TRBD1 as a possible D gene (6 bases). This CDR3 spans 14 amino acids. The V end lost 1 base, the J end lost 8 bases, and 9 bases lay between the germline ends. The V gene's germline CDR1 is SEHNR and CDR2 FQNEAQ (reference sequence). DNA for the CDR3: TGTGCCAGCAGCTTAGAAGGGGGGGATTCACCCCTCCACTTT. It specifies CASSLEGGDSPLHF.

This clone was seen ten or more times. V usage is TRBV7-3 and J usage is TRBJ2-3; D is perhaps TRBD1 (6 bases). Germline V gene data show CDR1 as SGHTA and CDR2 as FQGTGA. The CDR3 spans 15 residues. The ends were cut back, 5 bases at V and 0 bases at J, with 12 bases in the middle. CDR3 nucleotides: TGTGCCAGCAGCCCAGGGGTCACTAGCACAGATACGCAGTATTTT. As protein: CASSPGVTSTDTQYF.

This chain uses TRBV12-3 or TRBV12-4 with TRBJ2-7; tentatively, D is TRBD1 (6 bases). CDR3 size: 11 residues. The V and J ends lost 7 bases and 9 bases respectively, with 13 bases between them. The DNA of the CDR3 is TGTGCCAGCAAACACAGGGAAGGGCAGTACTTC. Protein: CASKHREGQYF.

The V gene is TRBV25-1, the J gene TRBJ2-7; 9 bases line up with TRBD1. The CDR3 totals 15 residues. With 2 bases clipped from V and 3 bases from J, the junction kept 5 bases outside the gene matches. Germline assignment: CDR1 MGHDK and CDR2 SYGVNS. The chain's CDR3 is CASSERTGEYYEQYF. CDR3 coding DNA: TGTGCCAGCAGTGAACGGACAGGGGAGTACTACGAGCAGTACTTC.

This clone was counted ten times or more. The gene calls are TRBV9 and TRBJ2-1; the D gene is possibly TRBD2 (6 bases). The CDR3 spans 15 residues. Deletions cut 0 bases from V and 0 bases from J, with 7 bases between. CDR1 is SGDLS and CDR2 is YYNGEE in the germline V gene. CDR3 sequence reads: CASSVAGVSYNEQFF. CDR3 DNA: TGTGCCAGCAGCGTAGCGGGAGTCTCCTACAATGAGCAGTTCTTC.

V is TRBV27 and J is TRBJ2-7; no clear D. Trimming took 5 bases from V and 6 from J, leaving 14 bases between them. Germline values: CDR1 MNHEY, CDR2 SMNVEV (reference sequence). The CDR3 length is 13 residues. Here the CDR3 reads CASSPSVSFEQYF. CDR3 DNA sequence: TGTGCCAGCAGTCCCTCCGTTAGCTTCGAGCAGTACTTC.

This clone was observed many times. The chain employs TRBV27 and TRBJ2-6, with D perhaps matching TRBD1 (6 bases). CDR1 is MNHEY and CDR2 is SMNVEV in the germline V gene (reference sequence). CDR3 length: 15 amino acids. The ends were cut back, 6 bases at V and 3 bases at J, with 12 bases in the middle. The CDR3 sequence is CASRLQGDGANVLTF. The DNA for the CDR3 is TGTGCCAGCAGACTACAGGGAGATGGGGCCAACGTCCTGACTTTC. The whole variable domain, filled in from reference TRBV27 and TRBJ2-6, reads EAQVTQNPRYLITVTGKKLTVTCSQNMNHEYMSWYRQDPGLGLRQIYYSMNVEVTDKGDVPEGYKVSRKEKRNFPLILESPSPNQTSLYFCASRLQGDGANVLTFGAGSRLTVL.

V is TRBV27 and J is TRBJ1-1, with D possibly matching TRBD1 (6 bases). CDR1 is MNHEY, CDR2 SMNVEV, per germline (reference sequence). CDR3 length equals 14 residues. V was pared by 7 bases and J by 9 bases, with 21 bases between. This CDR3 reads CASTPLGGGGQAFF. For the CDR3, the DNA is TGTGCCAGCACCCCCCTGGGGGGCGGAGGACAAGCTTTCTTT.